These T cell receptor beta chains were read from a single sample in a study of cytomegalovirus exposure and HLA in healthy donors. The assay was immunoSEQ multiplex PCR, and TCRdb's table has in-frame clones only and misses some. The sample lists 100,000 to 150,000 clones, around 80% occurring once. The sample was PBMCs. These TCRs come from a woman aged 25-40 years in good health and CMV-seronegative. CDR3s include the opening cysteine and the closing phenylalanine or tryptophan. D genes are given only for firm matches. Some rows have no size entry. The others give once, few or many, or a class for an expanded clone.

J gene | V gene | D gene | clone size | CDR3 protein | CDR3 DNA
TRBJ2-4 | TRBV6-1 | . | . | CASSEAAENIQYF | TGTGCCAGCAGTGAAGCCGCAGAAAACATTCAGTACTTC
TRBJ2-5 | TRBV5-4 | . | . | CASSSTATLQETQYF | TGTGCCAGCAGCTCGACAGCTACCCTTCAAGAGACCCAGTACTTC
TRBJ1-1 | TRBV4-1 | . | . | CASSQVPNWSAMNTEAFF | TGCGCCAGCAGCCAAGTCCCGAACTGGAGCGCCATGAACACTGAAGCTTTCTTT
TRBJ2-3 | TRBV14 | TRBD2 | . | CASSQDVGRLAGESSTDTQYF | TGTGCCAGCAGCCAAGATGTGGGGAGGCTAGCGGGGGAGTCTAGCACAGATACGCAGTATTTT
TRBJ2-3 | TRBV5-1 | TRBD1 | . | CASTRTGALTDTQYF | TGCGCCAGCACCCGGACAGGGGCTCTCACAGATACGCAGTATTTT
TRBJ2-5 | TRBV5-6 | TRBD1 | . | CASSSTGRETQYF | TGTGCCAGCAGCTCGACAGGGCGAGAGACCCAGTACTTC
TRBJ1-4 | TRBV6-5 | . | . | CASSYSQGREKLFF | TGTGCCAGCAGTTACTCTCAGGGTAGGGAAAAACTGTTTTTT
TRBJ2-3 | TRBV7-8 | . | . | CASSLEVTRYDTQYF | TGTGCCAGCAGCTTAGAGGTGACTAGGTATGATACGCAGTATTTT
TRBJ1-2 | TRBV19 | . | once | CASSQVFDYGYTF | TGTGCCAGTAGTCAGGTTTTTGACTATGGCTACACCTTC
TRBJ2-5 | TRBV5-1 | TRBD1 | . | CASSSTTGTDQETQYF | TGCGCCAGCAGCTCGACAACCGGGACAGACCAAGAGACCCAGTACTTC
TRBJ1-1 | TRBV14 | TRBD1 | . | CASSWRTTGEAFF | TGTGCCAGCAGTTGGAGGACGACAGGGGAAGCTTTCTTT
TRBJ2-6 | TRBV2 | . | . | CASDISGANVLTF | TGTGCCAGTGACATCTCTGGGGCCAACGTCCTGACTTTC
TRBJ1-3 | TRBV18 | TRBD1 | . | CASSTGQSSGNTIYF | TGTGCCAGCTCAACGGGACAGAGCTCTGGAAACACCATATATTTT
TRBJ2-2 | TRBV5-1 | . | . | CASSSDGLSTGELFF | TGCGCCAGCAGCTCGGACGGACTCTCAACCGGGGAGCTGTTTTTT
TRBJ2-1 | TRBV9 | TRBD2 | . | CASQRLAGGYNNEQFF | TGTGCCAGTCAAAGACTAGCGGGGGGGTATAACAATGAGCAGTTCTTC
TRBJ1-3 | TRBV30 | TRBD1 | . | CAWTQGGSGNTIYF | TGTGCCTGGACTCAGGGGGGCTCTGGAAACACCATATATTTT
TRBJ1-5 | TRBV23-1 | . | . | CASSTVNSNQPQHF | TGCGCCAGCAGTACAGTAAATAGCAATCAGCCCCAGCATTTT
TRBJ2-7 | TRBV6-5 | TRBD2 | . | CASSFGTSGSYEQYF | TGTGCCAGCAGTTTCGGGACTAGCGGCTCCTACGAGCAGTACTTC
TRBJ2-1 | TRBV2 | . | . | CATQGGSLYNEQFF | TGTGCCACCCAGGGAGGCAGTCTCTACAATGAGCAGTTCTTC
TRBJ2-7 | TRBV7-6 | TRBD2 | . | CASSLAPQGAGGSYEQYF | TGTGCCAGCAGCTTAGCGCCCCAGGGAGCGGGGGGGTCCTACGAGCAGTACTTC
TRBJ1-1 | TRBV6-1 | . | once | CASRGGGSTEAFF | TGTGCCAGCAGAGGGGGTGGGAGCACTGAAGCTTTCTTT
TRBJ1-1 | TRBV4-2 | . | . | CASSQGGGRTEAFF | TGTGCCAGCAGCCAAGGGGGGGGTAGGACTGAAGCTTTCTTT
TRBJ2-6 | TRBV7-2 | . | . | CASMSVVQGLPGANVLTF | TGTGCCAGCATGTCCGTGGTCCAGGGGCTACCTGGGGCCAACGTCCTGACTTTC
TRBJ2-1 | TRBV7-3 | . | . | CASGRYPNRDEQFF | TGTGCCAGCGGTCGATACCCCAACAGGGATGAGCAGTTCTTC
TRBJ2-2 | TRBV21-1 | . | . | CASSTGQGIKAGELFF | TGTGCCAGCAGCACGGGACAGGGGATTAAGGCCGGGGAGCTGTTTTTT
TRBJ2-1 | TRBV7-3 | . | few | CASSSDSIYNEQFF | TGTGCCAGCAGCTCGGACTCGATATACAATGAGCAGTTCTTC
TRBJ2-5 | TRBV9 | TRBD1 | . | CASSARSGGTGAKTQYF | TGTGCCAGCAGCGCTCGTAGTGGAGGGACAGGAGCAAAGACCCAGTACTTC
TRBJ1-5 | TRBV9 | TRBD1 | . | CASSVDRGRENQPQHF | TGTGCCAGCAGCGTGGACAGGGGGCGCGAGAATCAGCCCCAGCATTTT
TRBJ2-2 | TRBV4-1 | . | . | CASSHDQGRGELFF | TGCGCCAGCAGCCACGATCAGGGTCGTGGGGAGCTGTTTTTT
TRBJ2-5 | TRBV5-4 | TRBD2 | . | CASSLQGTSQETQYF | TGTGCCAGCAGCTTGCAGGGGACTAGCCAAGAGACCCAGTACTTC
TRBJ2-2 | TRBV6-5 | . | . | CASRARGVAGELFF | TGTGCCAGCAGAGCAAGGGGTGTCGCCGGGGAGCTGTTTTTT
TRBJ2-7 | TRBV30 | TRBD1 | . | CAWSVTGETEQYF | TGTGCCTGGAGTGTAACAGGGGAAACCGAGCAGTACTTC
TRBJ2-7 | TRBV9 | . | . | CASSATALGDEQYF | TGTGCCAGCAGCGCCACCGCACTAGGTGACGAGCAGTACTTC
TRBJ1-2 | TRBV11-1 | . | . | CASSLDRTYGYTF | TGTGCCAGCAGCCTAGACAGAACCTATGGCTACACCTTC
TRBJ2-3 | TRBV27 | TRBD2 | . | CASIPSGSTDTQYF | TGTGCCAGCATTCCTAGCGGGAGCACAGATACGCAGTATTTT
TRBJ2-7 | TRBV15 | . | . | CATSRESRSSYEQYF | TGTGCCACCAGCAGAGAGTCCCGGAGCTCCTACGAGCAGTACTTC
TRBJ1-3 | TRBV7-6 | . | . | CASSYRRDSGNTIYF | TGTGCCAGCAGCTATCGTCGGGACTCTGGAAACACCATATATTTT
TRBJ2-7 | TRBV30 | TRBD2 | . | CAWTSGTSASYEQYF | TGTGCCTGGACCTCCGGGACTAGCGCCTCCTACGAGCAGTACTTC
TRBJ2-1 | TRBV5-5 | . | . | CASSWGLAYREPQNNKQFF | TGTGCCAGCAGCTGGGGTCTCGCTTACAGGGAGCCCCAGAACAATAAGCAGTTCTTC
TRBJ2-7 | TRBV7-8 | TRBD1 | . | CASSSGGSYEQYF | TGTGCCAGCAGCTCAGGGGGCTCCTACGAGCAGTACTTC
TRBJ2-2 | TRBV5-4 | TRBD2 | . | CASGGPNTGELFF | TGTGCTAGCGGGGGCCCGAACACCGGGGAGCTGTTTTTT
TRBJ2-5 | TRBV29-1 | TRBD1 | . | CSVRQGAETQYF | TGCAGCGTTAGACAGGGGGCAGAGACCCAGTACTTC
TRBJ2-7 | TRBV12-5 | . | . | CASGLLRDEQYF | TGTGCTAGTGGTTTGCTTCGCGACGAGCAGTACTTC
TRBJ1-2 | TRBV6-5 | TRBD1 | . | CASNPGTGGRGYTF | TGTGCCAGCAATCCGGGGACAGGGGGCAGGGGCTACACCTTC
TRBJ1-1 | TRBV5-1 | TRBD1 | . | CASSVQGATEAFF | TGCGCCAGCAGCGTACAGGGGGCCACTGAAGCTTTCTTT
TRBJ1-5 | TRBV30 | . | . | CAWGNSYNQPQHF | TGTGCCTGGGGTAACAGCTACAATCAGCCCCAGCATTTT
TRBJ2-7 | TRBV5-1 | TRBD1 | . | CASSPGQGGSYEQYF | TGCGCCAGCAGCCCCGGACAGGGAGGCTCCTACGAGCAGTACTTC
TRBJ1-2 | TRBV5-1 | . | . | CASSPTDGGYTF | TGCGCCAGCAGCCCGACAGACGGCGGCTACACCTTC
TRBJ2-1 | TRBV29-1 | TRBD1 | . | CSANRGKNEQFF | TGCAGCGCGAACAGGGGTAAGAATGAGCAGTTCTTC
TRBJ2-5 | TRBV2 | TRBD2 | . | CASSGQGLAGTALEYF | TGTGCCAGCAGTGGGCAGGGACTAGCGGGGACGGCGCTTGAGTACTTC
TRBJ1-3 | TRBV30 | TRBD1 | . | CAWTGGGSGNTIYF | TGTGCCTGGACAGGGGGCGGCTCTGGAAACACCATATATTTT